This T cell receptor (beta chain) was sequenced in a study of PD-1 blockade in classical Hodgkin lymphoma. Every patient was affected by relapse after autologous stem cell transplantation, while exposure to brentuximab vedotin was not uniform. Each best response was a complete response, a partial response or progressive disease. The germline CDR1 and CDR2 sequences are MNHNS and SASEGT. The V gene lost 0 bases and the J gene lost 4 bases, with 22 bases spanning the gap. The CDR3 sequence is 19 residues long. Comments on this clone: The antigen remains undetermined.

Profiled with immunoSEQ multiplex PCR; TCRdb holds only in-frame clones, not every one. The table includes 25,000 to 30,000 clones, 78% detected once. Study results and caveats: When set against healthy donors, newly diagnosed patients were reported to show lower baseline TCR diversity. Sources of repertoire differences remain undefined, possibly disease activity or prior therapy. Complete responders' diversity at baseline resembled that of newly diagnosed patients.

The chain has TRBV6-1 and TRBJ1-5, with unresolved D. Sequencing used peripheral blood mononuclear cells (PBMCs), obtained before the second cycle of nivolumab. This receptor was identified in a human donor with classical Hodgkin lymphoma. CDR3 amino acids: CASSEALLDAPGGNQPQHF. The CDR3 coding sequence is TGTGCCAGCAGTGAAGCGCTTCTCGACGCACCAGGAGGAAATCAGCCCCAGCATTTT.